This record concerns one T cell receptor (beta chain) sequence. Its matching antigen is unknown. The sample originates from a study of CD8 T cells in Susac syndrome. Study results and limitations: It was acknowledged by the study that relatively few individuals were included in its TCR sequencing and HLA analysis.

CDR3 length: 13 amino acids. V was clipped by 6 bases and J by 1 base, with 8 bases between them. Sequencing of TCR beta was undertaken in CD8+ and CD4+ T cells derived from blood. FACS was used to enrich TEMRA cells, whereas the CD8+ and CD4+ T cells were obtained by negative isolation. After extraction with the RNeasy kit, about 0.45 to 1 ug of the RNA was reverse transcribed using random hexamers. TCR beta CDR3 was amplified by immunoSEQ multiplex PCR. This amplification extended across 54 Vbeta and 13 Jbeta segments. TCRdb used MiXCR to reprocess the immunoSEQ multiplex PCR reads, holding one entry per CDR3 protein. The sample includes more than 55,000 distinct CDR3 sequences, 96% of them seen just once.

Sequenced input: CD4+ T cells from PBMCs. This TCR came from a human donor with multiple sclerosis. The chain recombines TRBV12-3 or TRBV12-4 with TRBJ2-3; D gene ambiguous. The CDR3 here is CASRSSGTDTQYF. CDR3 nucleotides: TGTGCCAGCAGGTCCAGTGGCACAGATACGCAGTATTTT.